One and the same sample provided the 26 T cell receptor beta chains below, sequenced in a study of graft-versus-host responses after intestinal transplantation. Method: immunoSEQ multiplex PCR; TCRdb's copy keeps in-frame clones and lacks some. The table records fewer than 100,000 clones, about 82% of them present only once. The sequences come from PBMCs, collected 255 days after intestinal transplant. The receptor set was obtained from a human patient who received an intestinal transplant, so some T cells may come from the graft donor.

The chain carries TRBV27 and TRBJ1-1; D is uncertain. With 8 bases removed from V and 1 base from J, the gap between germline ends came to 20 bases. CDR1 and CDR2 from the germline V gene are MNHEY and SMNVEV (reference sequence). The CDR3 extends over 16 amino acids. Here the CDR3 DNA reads TGTGCCAGCTCTCGGACCCGGCGACACCAGAACACTGAAGCTTTCTTT. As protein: CASSRTRRHQNTEAFF.

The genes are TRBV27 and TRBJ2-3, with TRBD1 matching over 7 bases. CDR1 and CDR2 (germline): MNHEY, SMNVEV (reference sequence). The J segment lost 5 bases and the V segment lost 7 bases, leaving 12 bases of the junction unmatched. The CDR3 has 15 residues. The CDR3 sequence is CASTEDRSREDTQYF. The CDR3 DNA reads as TGTGCCAGCACCGAGGACAGGTCTCGAGAAGATACGCAGTATTTT.

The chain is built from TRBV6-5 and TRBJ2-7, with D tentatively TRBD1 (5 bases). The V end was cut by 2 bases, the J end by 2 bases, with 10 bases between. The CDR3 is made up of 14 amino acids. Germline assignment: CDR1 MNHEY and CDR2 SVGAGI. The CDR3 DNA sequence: TGTGCCAGCAGTTACCCGGACACTCCCTACGAGCAGTACTTC. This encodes CASSYPDTPYEQYF.

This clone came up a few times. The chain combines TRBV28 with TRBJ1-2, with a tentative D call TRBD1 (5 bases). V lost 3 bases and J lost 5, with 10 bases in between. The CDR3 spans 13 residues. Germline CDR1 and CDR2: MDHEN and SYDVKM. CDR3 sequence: CASSLVRGYGYTF. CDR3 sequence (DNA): TGTGCCAGCAGTTTGGTAAGGGGATATGGCTACACCTTC.

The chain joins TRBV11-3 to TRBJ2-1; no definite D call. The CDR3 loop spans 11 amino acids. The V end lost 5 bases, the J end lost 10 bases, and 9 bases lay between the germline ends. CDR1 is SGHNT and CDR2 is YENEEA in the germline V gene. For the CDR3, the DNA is TGTGCCAGCAGCCTGGGTAGGGAGCAGTTCTTC. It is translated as CASSLGREQFF.

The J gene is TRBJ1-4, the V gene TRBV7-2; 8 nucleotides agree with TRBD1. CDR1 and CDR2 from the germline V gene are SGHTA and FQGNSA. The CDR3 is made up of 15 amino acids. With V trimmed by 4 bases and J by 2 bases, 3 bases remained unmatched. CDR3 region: CASSSDRDTNEKLFF. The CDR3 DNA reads TGTGCCAGCAGCTCGGACAGGGACACTAATGAAAAACTGTTTTTT.

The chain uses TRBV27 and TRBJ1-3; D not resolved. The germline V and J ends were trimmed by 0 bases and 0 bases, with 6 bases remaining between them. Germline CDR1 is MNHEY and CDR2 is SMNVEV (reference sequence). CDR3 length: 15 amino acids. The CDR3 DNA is TGTGCCAGCAGTTTATCGTGGACCTCTGGAAACACCATATATTTT. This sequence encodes CASSLSWTSGNTIYF.

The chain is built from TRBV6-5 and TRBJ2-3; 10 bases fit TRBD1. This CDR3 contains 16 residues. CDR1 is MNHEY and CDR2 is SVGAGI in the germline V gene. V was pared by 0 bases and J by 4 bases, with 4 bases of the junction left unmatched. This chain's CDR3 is CASSYSGTGVPDTQYF. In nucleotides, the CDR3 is TGTGCCAGCAGTTACTCCGGGACAGGGGTCCCAGATACGCAGTATTTT.

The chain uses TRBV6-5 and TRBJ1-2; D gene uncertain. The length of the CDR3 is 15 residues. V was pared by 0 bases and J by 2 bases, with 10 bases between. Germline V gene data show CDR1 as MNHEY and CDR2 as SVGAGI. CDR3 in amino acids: CASSYSSYTNYGYTF. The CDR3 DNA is TGTGCCAGCAGTTACTCGAGTTACACGAACTATGGCTACACCTTC.

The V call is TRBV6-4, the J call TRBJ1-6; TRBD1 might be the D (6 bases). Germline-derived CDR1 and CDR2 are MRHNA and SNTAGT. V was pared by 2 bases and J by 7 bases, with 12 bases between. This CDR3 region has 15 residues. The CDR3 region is CASSDRTDGNSPLHF. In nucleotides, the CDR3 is TGTGCCAGCAGTGACCGGACAGACGGGAATTCACCCCTCCACTTT.

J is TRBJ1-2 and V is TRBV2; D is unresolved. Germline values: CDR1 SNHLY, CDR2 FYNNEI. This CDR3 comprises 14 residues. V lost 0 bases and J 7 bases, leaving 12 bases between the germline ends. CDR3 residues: CASSEAPRVIGYTF. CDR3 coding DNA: TGTGCCAGCAGTGAAGCTCCAAGGGTAATTGGCTACACCTTC.

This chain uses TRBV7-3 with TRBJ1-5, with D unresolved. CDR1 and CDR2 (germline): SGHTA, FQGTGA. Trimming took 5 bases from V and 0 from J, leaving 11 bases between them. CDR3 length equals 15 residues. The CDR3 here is CASSPRTGSNQPQHF. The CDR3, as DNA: TGTGCCAGCAGCCCGAGAACGGGTAGCAATCAGCCCCAGCATTTT.

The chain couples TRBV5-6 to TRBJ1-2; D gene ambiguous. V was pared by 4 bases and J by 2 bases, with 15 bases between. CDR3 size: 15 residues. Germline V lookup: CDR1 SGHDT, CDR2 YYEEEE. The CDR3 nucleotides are TGTGCCAGCAGCCCGAGGTCCCGCAGCAACTATGGCTACACCTTC. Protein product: CASSPRSRSNYGYTF.

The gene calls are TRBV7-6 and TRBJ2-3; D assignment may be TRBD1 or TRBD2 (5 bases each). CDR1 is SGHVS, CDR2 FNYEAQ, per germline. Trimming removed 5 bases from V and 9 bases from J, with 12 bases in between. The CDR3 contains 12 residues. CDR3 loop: CASSAEGQTQYF. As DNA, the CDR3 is TGTGCCAGCAGCGCAGAGGGGCAGACGCAGTATTTT.

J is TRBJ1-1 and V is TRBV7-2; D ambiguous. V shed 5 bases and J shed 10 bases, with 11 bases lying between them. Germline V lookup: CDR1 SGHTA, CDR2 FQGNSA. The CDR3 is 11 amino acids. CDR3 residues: CASSASALAFF. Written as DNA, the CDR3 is TGTGCCAGCAGCGCAAGCGCGTTAGCTTTCTTT.

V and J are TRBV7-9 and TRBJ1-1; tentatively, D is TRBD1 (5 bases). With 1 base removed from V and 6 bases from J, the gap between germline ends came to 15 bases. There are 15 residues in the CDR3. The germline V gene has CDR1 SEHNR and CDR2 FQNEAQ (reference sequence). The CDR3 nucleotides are TGTGCCAGCAGCTTAGGAATCCAGGGAACTCCTGAAGCTTTCTTT. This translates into CASSLGIQGTPEAFF.

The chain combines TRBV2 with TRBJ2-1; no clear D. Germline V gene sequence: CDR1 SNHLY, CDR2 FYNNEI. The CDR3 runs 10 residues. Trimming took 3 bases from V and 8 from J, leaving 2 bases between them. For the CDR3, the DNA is TGTGCCAGCAGTGAGGATGAGCAGTTCTTC. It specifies CASSEDEQFF.

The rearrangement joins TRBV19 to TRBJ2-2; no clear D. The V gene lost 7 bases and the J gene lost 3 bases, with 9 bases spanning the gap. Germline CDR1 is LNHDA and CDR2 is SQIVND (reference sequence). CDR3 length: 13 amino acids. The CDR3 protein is CASTGIYTGELFF. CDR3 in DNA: TGTGCCAGTACTGGTATATACACCGGGGAGCTGTTTTTT.

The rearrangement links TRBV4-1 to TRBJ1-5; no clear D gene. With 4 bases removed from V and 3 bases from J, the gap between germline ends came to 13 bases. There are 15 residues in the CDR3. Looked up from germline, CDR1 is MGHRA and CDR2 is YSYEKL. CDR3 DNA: TGCGCCAGCAGCCCGTTTGCCGAGGTCAATCAGCCCCAGCATTTT. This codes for CASSPFAEVNQPQHF.

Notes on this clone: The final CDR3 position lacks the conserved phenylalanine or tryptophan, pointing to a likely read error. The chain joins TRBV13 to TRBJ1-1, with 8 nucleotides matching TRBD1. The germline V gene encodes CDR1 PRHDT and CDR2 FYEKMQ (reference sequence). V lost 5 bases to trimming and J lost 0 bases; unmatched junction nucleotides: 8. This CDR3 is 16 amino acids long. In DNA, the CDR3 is TGTGCCAGCAGCCCACCGACAGGGGATATGAACACTGAAGCTTTCCTT. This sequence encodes CASSPPTGDMNTEAFL.

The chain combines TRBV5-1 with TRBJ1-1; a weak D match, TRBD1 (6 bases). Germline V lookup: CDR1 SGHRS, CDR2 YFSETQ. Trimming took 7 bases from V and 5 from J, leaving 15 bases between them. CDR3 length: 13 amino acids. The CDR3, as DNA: TGCGCCAGCGAGGGGTCAGGGGATACTGAAGCTTTCTTT. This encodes CASEGSGDTEAFF. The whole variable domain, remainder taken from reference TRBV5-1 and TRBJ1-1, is KAGVTQTPRYLIKTRGQQVTLSCSPISGHRSVSWYQQTPGQGLQFLFEYFSETQRNKGNFPGRFSGRQFSNSRSEMNVSTLELGDSALYLCASEGSGDTEAFFGQGTRLTVV.

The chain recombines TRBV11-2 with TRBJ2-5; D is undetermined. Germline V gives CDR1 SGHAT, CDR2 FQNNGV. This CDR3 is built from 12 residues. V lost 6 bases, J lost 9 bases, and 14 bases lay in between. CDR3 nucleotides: TGTGCCAGCAGTGCCCGGGTCCCCTCCCAGTACTTC. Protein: CASSARVPSQYF.

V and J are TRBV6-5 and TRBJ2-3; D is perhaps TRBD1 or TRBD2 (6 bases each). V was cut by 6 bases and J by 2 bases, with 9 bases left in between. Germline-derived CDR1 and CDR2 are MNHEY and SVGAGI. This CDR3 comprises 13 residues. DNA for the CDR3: TGTGCCAGCAGCAGGGGACTCACAGATACGCAGTATTTT. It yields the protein CASSRGLTDTQYF.

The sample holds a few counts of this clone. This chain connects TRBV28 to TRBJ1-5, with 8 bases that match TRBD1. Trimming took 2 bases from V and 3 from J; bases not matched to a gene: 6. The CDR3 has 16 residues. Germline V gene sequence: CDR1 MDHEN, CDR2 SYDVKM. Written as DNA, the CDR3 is TGTGCCAGCAGTTTAGTCGGGGGACAGGCCAATCAGCCCCAGCATTTT. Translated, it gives CASSLVGGQANQPQHF.

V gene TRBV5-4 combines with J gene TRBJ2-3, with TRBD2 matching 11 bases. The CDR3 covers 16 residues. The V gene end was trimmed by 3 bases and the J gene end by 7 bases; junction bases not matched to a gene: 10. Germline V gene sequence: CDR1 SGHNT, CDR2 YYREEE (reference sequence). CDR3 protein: CASSYPTSGGGNTQYF. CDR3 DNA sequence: TGTGCCAGCAGCTACCCAACTAGCGGGGGAGGAAATACGCAGTATTTT.

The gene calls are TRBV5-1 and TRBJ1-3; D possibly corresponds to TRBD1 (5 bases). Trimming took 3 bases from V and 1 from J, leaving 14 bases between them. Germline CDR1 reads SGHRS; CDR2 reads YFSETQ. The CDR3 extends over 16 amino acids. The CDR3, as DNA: TGCGCCAGCAGCTCCCTACCTAGGGGTTCTGGAAACACCATATATTTT. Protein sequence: CASSSLPRGSGNTIYF.